Below, 15 T cell receptor beta chains from the same sample are listed, as sequenced in a study of blood T cell repertoires in COVID-19. Using immunoSEQ multiplex PCR, the repertoire was profiled, and TCRdb retains in-frame clones only, with some absent. The sample carries about 410,000 clones, roughly 90% recorded once. Sequenced input: PBMCs or T cells enriched from blood (not recorded which). The source is a woman in her thirties who had recovered from COVID-19.

The chain employs TRBV4-1 and TRBJ2-7; D gene unclear. The CDR3 sequence is 14 residues long. Trimming stripped 4 bases from V and 2 bases from J, with 12 bases between. Germline CDR1 MGHRA, CDR2 YSYEKL. This CDR3 reads CASSPLGRTYEQYF. The CDR3 nucleotides read TGCGCCAGCAGCCCATTGGGCAGAACCTACGAGCAGTACTTC.

The chain links TRBV11-1 to TRBJ2-1; 7 bases agree with TRBD2. Germline V gene sequence: CDR1 SGHAT, CDR2 FQDESV (reference sequence). J was trimmed by 6 bases and V by 5 bases; bases with no gene match: 4. The length of the CDR3 is 13 residues. CDR3 DNA sequence: TGTGCCAGCAGCAGCGGGGTCTCCAATGAGCAGTTCTTC. The encoded protein is CASSSGVSNEQFF.

The rearrangement uses TRBV6-5 and TRBJ2-5, with 9 bases that match TRBD2. The CDR3 sequence is 15 residues long. V was pared by 6 bases and J by 5 bases, with 10 bases of the junction left unmatched. Germline CDR1 is MNHEY and CDR2 is SVGAGI. The CDR3 DNA reads TGTGCCAGCAGAACCGGGACTAGCACTTCGGAGACCCAGTACTTC. Protein product: CASRTGTSTSETQYF.

This clone was counted once. The chain's CDR3 is CASSATNRGRWDQPQHF. The CDR3 DNA follows: TGTGCCAGCAGCGCGACGAACAGGGGGCGTTGGGATCAGCCCCAGCATTTT. The rearrangement uses TRBV7-2 and TRBJ1-5; 9 nucleotides line up with TRBD1. Germline assignment: CDR1 SGHTA and CDR2 FQGNSA. CDR3 length equals 17 residues. J was trimmed by 5 bases and V by 5 bases; bases with no gene match: 13. Full variable domain (rest looked up from reference TRBV7-2 and TRBJ1-5): GAGVSQSPSNKVTEKGKDVELRCDPISGHTALYWYRQSLGQGLEFLIYFQGNSAPDKSGLPSDRFSAERTGGSVSTLTIQRTQQEDSAVYLCASSATNRGRWDQPQHFGDGTRLSIL.

The CDR3 nucleotides read TGTGCCAGCAGCCTGGTAAGGTCGGGTCGGACTGAAGCTTTCTTT. Translation: CASSLVRSGRTEAFF. The rearrangement uses TRBV16 and TRBJ1-1, with D uncertain. The V end lost 4 bases, the J end lost 5 bases, and 17 bases lay between the germline ends. CDR1 and CDR2 from the germline V gene are KGHSY and FQNENV. This CDR3 is 15 amino acids long.

This clone came up a few times. The V call is TRBV4-1, the J call TRBJ2-1, with unresolved D. The CDR3 extends over 13 amino acids. CDR1 is MGHRA, CDR2 YSYEKL, per germline. The ends were cut back, 0 bases at V and 10 bases at J, with 10 bases in the middle. CDR3 nucleotide sequence: TGCGCCAGCAGCCAAGATTGGTCTATAGAGCAGTTCTTC. Encoded protein: CASSQDWSIEQFF.

This clone was counted a single time. The chain recombines TRBV15 with TRBJ1-6, with 10 bases that match TRBD1. After removal of 2 bases from V and 10 bases from J, the junction contained 8 bases not matched to a gene. The germline gives CDR1 LNHNV, CDR2 YYDKDF (reference sequence). The length of the CDR3 is 16 residues. Here the CDR3 DNA reads TGTGCCACCAGCAGAACCCGGGACAGGGGAACCTCACCCCTCCACTTT. Translating gives CATSRTRDRGTSPLHF.

V is TRBV29-1 and J is TRBJ1-1; D ambiguous. The V gene's germline CDR1 is SQVTM and CDR2 ANQGSEA. This CDR3 comprises 13 residues. V was clipped by 4 bases and J by 3 bases, with 12 bases between them. DNA for the CDR3: TGCAGCGTTGTCGAGGGAAGGTACACTGAAGCTTTCTTT. Its translation: CSVVEGRYTEAFF.

This clone occurred once. This chain joins TRBV7-3 and TRBJ2-7; 10 nucleotides agree with TRBD2. The J segment lost 6 bases and the V segment lost 6 bases, leaving 5 bases of the junction unmatched. The CDR3 loop spans 13 amino acids. The germline gives CDR1 SGHTA, CDR2 FQGTGA. The CDR3 nucleotides read TGTGCCAGCAGTCCTAGCGGGAGATCCGAGCAGTACTTC. This codes for CASSPSGRSEQYF.

This clone was observed a single time. The chain joins TRBV21-1 to TRBJ2-7; the table assigns TRBD1, which was not confirmed against the DNA. TRBV21-1 is marked as a pseudogene. CDR3 size: 14 residues. CDR3 sequence (DNA): TGTGCCAGCAGCGAACGACAGGGGGCTTACGAGCAGTACTTC. Its translation is CASSERQGAYEQYF.

The chain employs TRBV5-4 and TRBJ2-7; possible D gene TRBD1, 5 bases. Trimming took 3 bases from V and 4 from J, leaving 17 bases between them. Germline CDR1 reads SGHNT; CDR2 reads YYREEE (reference sequence). The CDR3 spans 15 residues. The chain's CDR3 is CASSSSRQPPYEQYF. In DNA form, the CDR3 reads TGTGCCAGCAGCTCAAGCCGACAGCCACCTTACGAGCAGTACTTC.

This clone has just one count. The same CDR3 is also encoded by other DNA sequences in this sample. The V and J genes are TRBV19 and TRBJ2-7, with 8 bases lining up with TRBD1. The CDR3 spans 13 residues. V shed 4 bases, J shed 3 bases, and the junction held 2 bases outside the gene matches. Germline V CDR1 and CDR2: LNHDA, SQIVND (reference sequence). The CDR3 region is CASSKGTGYEQYF. In DNA, the CDR3 is TGTGCCAGTAGTAAGGGGACAGGCTACGAGCAGTACTTC.

The chain is built from TRBV27 and TRBJ1-6, with 9 bases that match TRBD1. The ends lost 5 bases at V and 9 bases at J; junction bases unmatched: 8. Germline values: CDR1 MNHEY, CDR2 SMNVEV (reference sequence). The CDR3 consists of 15 residues. CDR3 coding DNA: TGTGCCAGCAGTAGATCCGGGACAGGGAGTTCACCCCTCCACTTT. Amino acids: CASSRSGTGSSPLHF.

This chain uses TRBV27 with TRBJ2-7; no clear D gene. The CDR3 is 13 residues long. Trimming left V 4 bases short and J 4 bases short, with 11 bases between. CDR1 and CDR2 from the germline V gene are MNHEY and SMNVEV (reference sequence). This CDR3 is CASSSSLKYEQYF. CDR3 bases: TGTGCCAGCAGTTCCTCTCTAAAATACGAGCAGTACTTC.

The rearrangement links TRBV6-5 to TRBJ1-4; TRBD1 agrees at 12 bases. This CDR3 spans 16 amino acids. V lost 2 bases and J lost 5; bases outside the gene matches: 3. The germline gives CDR1 MNHEY, CDR2 SVGAGI. CDR3 sequence (DNA): TGTGCCAGCAGTTACGGGACAGGGGGCGAAAATGAAAAACTGTTTTTT. Translated, it gives CASSYGTGGENEKLFF.